This entry concerns a single T cell receptor (beta chain). This CDR3 spans 16 amino acids. From germline, CDR1 is SGHRS and CDR2 YFSETQ. J was trimmed by 1 base and V by 0 bases; bases with no gene match: 6. In the original processing: By means of reference gene primer amplification, nucleated cell counts were estimated. TCRdb keeps only in-frame clones here, not all; method: immunoSEQ multiplex PCR. D and trimming come from the DNA, and the V and J calls and clone size come from that table. This table has some 80,000 clones, 82% appearing once. The data were obtained in a study of blood T cell repertoires in COVID-19. About the study: Whether acute or convalescent, the COVID-19 samples came from the United States, Italy and Spain. Nucleic acid was either cDNA or gDNA, and it came from T cells, B-cell-depleted T cells, or PBMCs.

This sequence joins TRBV5-1 and TRBJ1-1; 7 nucleotides match TRBD1. The receptor was isolated from a man aged 80 or over with acute or convalescent COVID-19. Sequencing was carried out using peripheral blood. The CDR3 DNA reads as TGCGCCAGCAGCTTGGCCCGGGACAGTCAGAACACTGAAGCTTTCTTT. Translation: CASSLARDSQNTEAFF. Full variable domain (outside the CDR3, taken from reference TRBV5-1 and TRBJ1-1): KAGVTQTPRYLIKTRGQQVTLSCSPISGHRSVSWYQQTPGQGLQFLFEYFSETQRNKGNFPGRFSGRQFSNSRSEMNVSTLELGDSALYLCASSLARDSQNTEAFFGQGTRLTVV.